Listed here are 8 T cell receptor beta chains from one sample, sequenced in a study of identical twins. TCRdb ran MiXCR on the 5' RACE reads and lists one entry per CDR3 protein. The sample has about 260,000 distinct CDR3 sequences, roughly 7% seen once. These data also formed part of another study, on yellow fever vaccine responses in identical twins.

Sequenced input: memory (CD45RO+) T cells sorted from blood. These receptors were collected from a woman between 18 and 30 years old in good health.

The V gene is TRBV5-1, the J gene TRBJ2-1; D tentatively reads TRBD1 or TRBD2 (5 bases each). V shed 0 bases and J shed 6 bases, with 16 bases lying between them. This CDR3 comprises 16 residues. Germline loops: CDR1 SGHRS, CDR2 YFSETQ. CDR3 region: CASSLGTGTRFNEQFF. The CDR3 bases are TGCGCCAGCAGCTTGGGGACCGGGACGAGATTCAATGAGCAGTTCTTC.

Only a few counts were recorded for this clonotype. This chain connects TRBV12-3 or TRBV12-4 to TRBJ2-1; the match to TRBD2 covers 15 bases. V lost 8 bases, J lost 7 bases, and 15 bases stayed unmatched. The CDR3 consists of 18 residues. The CDR3 bases are TGTGCCAGCTGTTCTATACAGCGGACTAGCGGGGGGGCAAATGAGCAGTTCTTC. It translates to CASCSIQRTSGGANEQFF.

This clonotype was counted at least ten times. This chain uses TRBV28 with TRBJ2-1, with TRBD2 matching 9 bases. Trimming at V came to 5 bases and at J to 4 bases, leaving 6 bases not matched to a gene. The CDR3 has 15 amino acids. Germline V gene sequence: CDR1 MDHEN, CDR2 SYDVKM. The CDR3 sequence is CASSAAGGDYNEQFF. Here the CDR3 DNA reads TGTGCCAGCAGTGCCGCGGGGGGGGATTACAATGAGCAGTTCTTC.

This clonotype has at least ten counts. The chain uses TRBV4-1 and TRBJ2-5; D perhaps matches TRBD2 (7 bases). This CDR3 comprises 20 residues. V was pared by 0 bases and J by 0 bases, with 23 bases between. Germline V gene lookup returns CDR1 MGHRA and CDR2 YSYEKL. CDR3 loop: CASSQDRLGGGVWYQETQYF. As DNA, the CDR3 is TGCGCCAGCAGCCAAGATAGGTTAGGGGGGGGGGTTTGGTACCAAGAGACCCAGTACTTC.

This clonotype was observed at least ten times. The rearrangement links TRBV3-1 to TRBJ1-1; 7 nucleotides line up with TRBD1. The length of the CDR3 is 12 residues. CDR1 LGHDT and CDR2 YNNKEL come from the germline V gene (reference sequence). V shed 4 bases, J shed 8 bases, and the junction held 4 bases outside the gene matches. As DNA, the CDR3 is TGTGCCAGCAGCCGCCCGGGACAGGAAGCTTTCTTT. Its translation: CASSRPGQEAFF. Complete variable domain (other parts from reference TRBV3-1 and TRBJ1-1): DTAVSQTPKYLVTQMGNDKSIKCEQNLGHDTMYWYKQDSKKFLKIMFSYNNKELIINETVPNRFSPKSPDKAHLNLHINSLELGDSAVYFCASSRPGQEAFFGQGTRLTVV.

The genes are TRBV9 and TRBJ2-2; 7 bases line up with TRBD2. Germline CDR1 and CDR2: SGDLS and YYNGEE. There are 15 residues in the CDR3. J lost 2 bases, V lost 4 bases, and 5 bases had no gene match. CDR3 loop: CASSPRDYNTGELFF. DNA for the CDR3: TGTGCCAGCAGCCCCCGGGACTATAACACCGGGGAGCTGTTTTTT.

This clonotype was observed at least ten times. The chain has TRBV15 and TRBJ2-1; 10 bases align to TRBD2. Trimming took 3 bases from V and 5 from J; bases not matched to a gene: 4. CDR1 is LNHNV, CDR2 YYDKDF, per germline (reference sequence). This CDR3 region has 15 residues. This CDR3 reads CATSSRGLADNEQFF. For the CDR3, the DNA is TGTGCCACCAGCAGTAGAGGACTAGCGGACAATGAGCAGTTCTTC.

This clonotype was counted a few times. The CDR3 reads CASSAGYTHQPQHF. Here the CDR3 DNA reads TGTGCCAGCAGTGCAGGGTATACTCATCAGCCCCAGCATTTT. This sequence joins TRBV27 and TRBJ1-5; weak D call: TRBD1 (5 bases). The CDR3 has 14 amino acids. Germline V gene data show CDR1 as MNHEY and CDR2 as SMNVEV (reference sequence). Deletions cut 5 bases from V and 5 bases from J, with 13 bases between.